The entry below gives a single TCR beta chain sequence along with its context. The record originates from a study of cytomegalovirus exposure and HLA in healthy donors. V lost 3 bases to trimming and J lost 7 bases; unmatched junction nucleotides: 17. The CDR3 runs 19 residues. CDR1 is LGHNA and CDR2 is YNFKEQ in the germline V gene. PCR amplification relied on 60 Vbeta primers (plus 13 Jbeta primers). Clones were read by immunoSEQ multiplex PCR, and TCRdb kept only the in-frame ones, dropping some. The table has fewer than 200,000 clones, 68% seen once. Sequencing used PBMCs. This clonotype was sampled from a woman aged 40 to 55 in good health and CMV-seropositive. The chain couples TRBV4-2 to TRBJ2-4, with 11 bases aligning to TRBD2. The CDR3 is CASSQFGTSGQVIGNIQYF. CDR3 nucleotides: TGTGCCAGCAGCCAGTTCGGGACTAGCGGACAAGTTATTGGGAACATTCAGTACTTC.